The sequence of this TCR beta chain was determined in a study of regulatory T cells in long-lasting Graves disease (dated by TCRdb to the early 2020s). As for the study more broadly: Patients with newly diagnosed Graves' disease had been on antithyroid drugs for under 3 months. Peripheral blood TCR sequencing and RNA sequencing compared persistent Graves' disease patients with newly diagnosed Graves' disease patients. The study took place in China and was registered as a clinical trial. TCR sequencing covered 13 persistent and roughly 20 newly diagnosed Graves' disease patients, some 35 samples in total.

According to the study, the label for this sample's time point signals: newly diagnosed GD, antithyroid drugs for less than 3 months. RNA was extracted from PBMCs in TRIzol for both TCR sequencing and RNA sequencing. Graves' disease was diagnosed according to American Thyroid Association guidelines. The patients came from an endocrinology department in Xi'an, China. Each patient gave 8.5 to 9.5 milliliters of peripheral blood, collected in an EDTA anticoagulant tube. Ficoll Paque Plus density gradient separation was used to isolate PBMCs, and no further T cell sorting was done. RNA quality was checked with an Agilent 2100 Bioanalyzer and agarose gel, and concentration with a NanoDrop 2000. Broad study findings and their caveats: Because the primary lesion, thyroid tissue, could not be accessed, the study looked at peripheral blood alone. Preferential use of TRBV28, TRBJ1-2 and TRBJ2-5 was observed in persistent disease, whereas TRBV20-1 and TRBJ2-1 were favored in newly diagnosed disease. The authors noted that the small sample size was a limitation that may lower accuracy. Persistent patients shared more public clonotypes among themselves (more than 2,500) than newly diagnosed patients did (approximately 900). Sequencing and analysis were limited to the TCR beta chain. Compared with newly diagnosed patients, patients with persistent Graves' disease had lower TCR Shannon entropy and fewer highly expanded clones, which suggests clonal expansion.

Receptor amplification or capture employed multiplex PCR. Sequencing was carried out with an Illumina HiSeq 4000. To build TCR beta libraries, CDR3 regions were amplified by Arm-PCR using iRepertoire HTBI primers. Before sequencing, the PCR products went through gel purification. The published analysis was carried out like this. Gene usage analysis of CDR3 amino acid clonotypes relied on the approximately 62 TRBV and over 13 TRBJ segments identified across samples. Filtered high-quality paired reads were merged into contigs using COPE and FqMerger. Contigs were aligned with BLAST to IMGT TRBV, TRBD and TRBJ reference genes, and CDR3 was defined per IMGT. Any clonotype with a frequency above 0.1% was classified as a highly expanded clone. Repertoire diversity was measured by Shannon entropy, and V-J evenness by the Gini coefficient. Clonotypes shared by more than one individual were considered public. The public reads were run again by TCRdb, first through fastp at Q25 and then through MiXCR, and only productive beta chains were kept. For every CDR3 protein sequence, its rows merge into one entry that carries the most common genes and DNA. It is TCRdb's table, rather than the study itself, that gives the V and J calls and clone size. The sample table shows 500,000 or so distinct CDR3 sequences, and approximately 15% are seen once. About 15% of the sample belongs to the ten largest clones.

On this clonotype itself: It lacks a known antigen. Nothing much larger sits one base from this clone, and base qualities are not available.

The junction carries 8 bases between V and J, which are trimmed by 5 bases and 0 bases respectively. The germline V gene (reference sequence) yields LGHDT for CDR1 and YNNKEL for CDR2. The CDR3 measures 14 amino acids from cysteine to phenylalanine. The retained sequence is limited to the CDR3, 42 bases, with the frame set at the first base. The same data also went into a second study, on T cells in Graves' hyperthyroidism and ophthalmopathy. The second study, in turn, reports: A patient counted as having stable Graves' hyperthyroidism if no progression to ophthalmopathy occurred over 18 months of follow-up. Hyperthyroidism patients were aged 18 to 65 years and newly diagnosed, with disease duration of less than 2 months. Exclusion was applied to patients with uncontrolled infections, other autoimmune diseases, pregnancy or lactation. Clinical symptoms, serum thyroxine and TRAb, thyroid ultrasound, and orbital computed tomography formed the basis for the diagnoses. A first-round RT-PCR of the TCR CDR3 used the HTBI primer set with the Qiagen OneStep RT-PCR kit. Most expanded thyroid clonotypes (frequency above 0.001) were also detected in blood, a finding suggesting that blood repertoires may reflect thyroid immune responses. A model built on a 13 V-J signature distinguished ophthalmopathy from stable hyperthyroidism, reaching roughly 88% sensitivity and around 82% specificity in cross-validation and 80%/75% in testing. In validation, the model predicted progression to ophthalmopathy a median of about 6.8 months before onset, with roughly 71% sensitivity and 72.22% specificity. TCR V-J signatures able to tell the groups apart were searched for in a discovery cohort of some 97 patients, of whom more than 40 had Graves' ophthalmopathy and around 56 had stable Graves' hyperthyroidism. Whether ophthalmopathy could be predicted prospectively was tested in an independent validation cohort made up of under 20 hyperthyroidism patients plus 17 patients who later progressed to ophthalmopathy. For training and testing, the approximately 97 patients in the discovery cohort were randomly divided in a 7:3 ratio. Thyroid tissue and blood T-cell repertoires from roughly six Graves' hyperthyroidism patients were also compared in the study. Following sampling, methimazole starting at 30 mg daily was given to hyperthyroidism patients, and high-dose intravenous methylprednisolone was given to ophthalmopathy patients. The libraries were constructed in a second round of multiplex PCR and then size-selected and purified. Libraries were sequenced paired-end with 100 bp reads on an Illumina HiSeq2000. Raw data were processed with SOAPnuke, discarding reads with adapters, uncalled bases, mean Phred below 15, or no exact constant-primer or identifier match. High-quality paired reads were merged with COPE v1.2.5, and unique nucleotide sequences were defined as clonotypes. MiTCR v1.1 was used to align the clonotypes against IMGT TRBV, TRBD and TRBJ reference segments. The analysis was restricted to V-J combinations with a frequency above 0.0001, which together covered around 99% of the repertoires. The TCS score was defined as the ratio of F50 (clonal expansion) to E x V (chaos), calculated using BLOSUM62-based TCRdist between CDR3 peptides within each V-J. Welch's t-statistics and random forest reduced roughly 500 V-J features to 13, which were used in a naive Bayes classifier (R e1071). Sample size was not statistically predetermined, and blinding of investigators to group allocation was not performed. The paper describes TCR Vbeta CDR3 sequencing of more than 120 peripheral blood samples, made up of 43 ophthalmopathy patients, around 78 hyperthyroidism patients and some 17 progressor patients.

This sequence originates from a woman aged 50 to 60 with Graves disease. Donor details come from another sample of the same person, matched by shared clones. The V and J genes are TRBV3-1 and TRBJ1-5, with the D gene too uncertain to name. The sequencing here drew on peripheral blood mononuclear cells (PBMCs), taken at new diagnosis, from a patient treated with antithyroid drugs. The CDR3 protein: CASSVFLSNQPQHF. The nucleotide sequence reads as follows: TGTGCCAGCAGCGTATTTCTTAGCAATCAGCCCCAGCATTTT.